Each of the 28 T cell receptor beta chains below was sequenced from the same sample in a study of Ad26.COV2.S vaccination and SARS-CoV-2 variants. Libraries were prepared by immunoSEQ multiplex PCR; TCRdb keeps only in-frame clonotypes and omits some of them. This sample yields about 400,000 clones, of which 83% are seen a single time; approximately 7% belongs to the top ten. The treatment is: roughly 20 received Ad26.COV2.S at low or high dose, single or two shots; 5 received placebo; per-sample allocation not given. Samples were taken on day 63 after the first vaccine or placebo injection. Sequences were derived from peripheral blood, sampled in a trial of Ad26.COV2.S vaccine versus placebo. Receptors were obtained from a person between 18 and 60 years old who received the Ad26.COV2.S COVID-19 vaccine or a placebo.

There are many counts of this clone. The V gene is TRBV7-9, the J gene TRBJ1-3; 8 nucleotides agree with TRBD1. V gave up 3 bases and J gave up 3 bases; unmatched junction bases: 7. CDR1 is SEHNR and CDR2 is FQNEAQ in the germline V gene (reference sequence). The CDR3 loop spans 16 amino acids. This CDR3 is CASSFETGVGGNTIYF. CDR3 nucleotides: TGTGCCAGCAGCTTCGAGACAGGGGTGGGTGGAAACACCATATATTTT.

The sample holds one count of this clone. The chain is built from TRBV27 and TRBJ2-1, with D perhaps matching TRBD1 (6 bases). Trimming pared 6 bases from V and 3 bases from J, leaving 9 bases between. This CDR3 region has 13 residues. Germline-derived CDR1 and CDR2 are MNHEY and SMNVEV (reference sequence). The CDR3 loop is CASRMDSYNEQFF. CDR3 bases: TGTGCCAGCAGAATGGACAGCTACAATGAGCAGTTCTTC.

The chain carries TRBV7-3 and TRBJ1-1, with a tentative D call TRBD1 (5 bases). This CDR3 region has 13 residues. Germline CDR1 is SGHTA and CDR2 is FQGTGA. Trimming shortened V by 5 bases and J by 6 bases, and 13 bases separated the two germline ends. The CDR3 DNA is TGTGCCAGCAGCCCTCCCGGGGGACCTGAAGCTTTCTTT. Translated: CASSPPGGPEAFF.

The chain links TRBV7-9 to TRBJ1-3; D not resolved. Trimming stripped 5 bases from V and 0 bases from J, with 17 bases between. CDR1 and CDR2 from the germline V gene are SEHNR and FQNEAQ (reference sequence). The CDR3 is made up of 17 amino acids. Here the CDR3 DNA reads TGTGCCAGCAGCCCCCGACATGGTGGGATCTCTGGAAACACCATATATTTT. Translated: CASSPRHGGISGNTIYF.

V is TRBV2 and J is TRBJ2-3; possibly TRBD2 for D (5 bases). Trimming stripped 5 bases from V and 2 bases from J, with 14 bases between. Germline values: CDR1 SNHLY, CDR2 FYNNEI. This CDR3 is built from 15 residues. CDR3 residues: CASSSIAGYTDTQYF. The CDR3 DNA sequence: TGTGCCAGCAGTTCTATCGCGGGTTACACAGATACGCAGTATTTT.

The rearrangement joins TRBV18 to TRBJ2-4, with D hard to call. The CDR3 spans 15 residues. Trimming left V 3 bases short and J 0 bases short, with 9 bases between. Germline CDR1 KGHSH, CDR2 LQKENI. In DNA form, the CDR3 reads TGTGCCAGCTCACCTGAGACTCTAGCCAAAAACATTCAGTACTTC. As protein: CASSPETLAKNIQYF.

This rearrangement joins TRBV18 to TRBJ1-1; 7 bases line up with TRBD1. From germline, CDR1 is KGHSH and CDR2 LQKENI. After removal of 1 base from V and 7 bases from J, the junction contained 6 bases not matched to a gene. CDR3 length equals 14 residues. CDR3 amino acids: CASSPREGALEAFF. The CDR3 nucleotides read TGTGCCAGCTCACCACGAGAGGGGGCCCTTGAAGCTTTCTTT. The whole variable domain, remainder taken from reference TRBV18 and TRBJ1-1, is NAGVMQNPRHLVRRRGQEARLRCSPMKGHSHVYWYRQLPEEGLKFMVYLQKENIIDESGMPKERFSAEFPKEGPSILRIQQVVRGDSAAYFCASSPREGALEAFFGQGTRLTVV.

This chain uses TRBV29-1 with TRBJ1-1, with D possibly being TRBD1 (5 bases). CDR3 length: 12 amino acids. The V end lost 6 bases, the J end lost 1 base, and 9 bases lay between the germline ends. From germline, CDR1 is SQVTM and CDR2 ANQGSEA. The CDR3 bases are TGCAGCGTGGACACTTGGAACACTGAAGCTTTCTTT. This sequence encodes CSVDTWNTEAFF.

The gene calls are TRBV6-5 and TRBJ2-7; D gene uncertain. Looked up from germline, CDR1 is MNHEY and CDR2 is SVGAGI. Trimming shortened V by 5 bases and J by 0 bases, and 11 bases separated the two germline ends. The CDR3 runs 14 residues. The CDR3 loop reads CASSPQVSSYEQYF. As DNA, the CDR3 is TGTGCCAGCAGTCCCCAGGTTAGCTCCTACGAGCAGTACTTC.

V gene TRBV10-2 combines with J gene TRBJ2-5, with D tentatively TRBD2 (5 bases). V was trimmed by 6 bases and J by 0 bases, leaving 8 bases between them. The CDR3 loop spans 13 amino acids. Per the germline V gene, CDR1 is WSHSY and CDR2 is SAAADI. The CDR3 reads CASSRGYQETQYF. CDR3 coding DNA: TGCGCCAGCAGCCGGGGATACCAAGAGACCCAGTACTTC.

This CDR3 is CASSHPYGTGSASYNSPLHF. The CDR3 DNA follows: TGTGCCAGCAGCCATCCATACGGGACAGGGTCGGCCTCCTATAATTCACCCCTCCACTTT. The chain links TRBV4-2 to TRBJ1-6; 9 nucleotides agree with TRBD1. V lost 3 bases to trimming and J lost 0 bases; unmatched junction nucleotides: 12. This CDR3 spans 20 amino acids. Germline V lookup: CDR1 LGHNA, CDR2 YNFKEQ.

The CDR3 loop reads CASSPILVRGDTQYF. For the CDR3, the DNA is TGTGCCAGCAGCCCAATCTTAGTACGGGGAGATACGCAGTATTTT. The V call is TRBV7-9, the J call TRBJ2-3, with a tentative D call TRBD2 (5 bases). The CDR3 runs to 15 residues. The V gene lost 5 bases and the J gene lost 5 bases, with 17 bases spanning the gap. The germline CDR1 and CDR2 sequences are SEHNR and FQNEAQ (reference sequence).

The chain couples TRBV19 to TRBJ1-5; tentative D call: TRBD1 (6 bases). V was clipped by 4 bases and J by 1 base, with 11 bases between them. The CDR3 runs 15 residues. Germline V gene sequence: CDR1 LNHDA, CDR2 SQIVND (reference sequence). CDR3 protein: CASSTVDRSNQPQHF. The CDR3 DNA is TGTGCCAGTAGTACCGTCGACAGGAGCAATCAGCCCCAGCATTTT. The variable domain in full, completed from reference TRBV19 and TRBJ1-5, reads DGGITQSPKYLFRKEGQNVTLSCEQNLNHDAMYWYRQDPGQGLRLIYYSQIVNDFQKGDIAEGYSVSREKKESFPLTVTSAQKNPTAFYLCASSTVDRSNQPQHFGDGTRLSIL.

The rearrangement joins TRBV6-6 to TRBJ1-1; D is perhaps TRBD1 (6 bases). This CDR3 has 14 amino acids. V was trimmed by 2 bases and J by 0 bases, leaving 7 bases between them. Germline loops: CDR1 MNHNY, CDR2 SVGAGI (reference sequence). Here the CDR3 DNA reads TGTGCCAGCAGTTACGGACAGATGAACACTGAAGCTTTCTTT. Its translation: CASSYGQMNTEAFF.

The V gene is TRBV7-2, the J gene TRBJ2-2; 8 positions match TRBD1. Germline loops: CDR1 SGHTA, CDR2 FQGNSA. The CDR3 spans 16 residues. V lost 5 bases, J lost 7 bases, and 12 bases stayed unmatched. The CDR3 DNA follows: TGTGCCAGCAGCCCCAACAGGGGGACGGGTCACGGGGAGCTGTTTTTT. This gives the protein CASSPNRGTGHGELFF.

The CDR3: CASSARSAPSAVGANEQYF. CDR3 nucleotides: TGTGCCAGCAGTGCCAGATCAGCCCCCTCAGCGGTGGGGGCTAACGAGCAGTACTTC. The J gene is TRBJ2-7, the V gene TRBV6-1, with TRBD1 as a possible D gene (6 bases). The germline V gene encodes CDR1 MNHNS and CDR2 SASEGT. Deletions cut 4 bases from V and 5 bases from J, with 30 bases between. The CDR3 extends over 19 amino acids.

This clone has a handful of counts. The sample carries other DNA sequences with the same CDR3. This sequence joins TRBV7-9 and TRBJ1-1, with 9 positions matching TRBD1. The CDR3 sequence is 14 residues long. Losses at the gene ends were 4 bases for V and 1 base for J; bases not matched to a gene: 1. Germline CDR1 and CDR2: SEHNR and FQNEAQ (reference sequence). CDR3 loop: CASSSGQGNTEAFF. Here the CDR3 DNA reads TGTGCCAGCAGCTCGGGACAGGGGAACACTGAAGCTTTCTTT.

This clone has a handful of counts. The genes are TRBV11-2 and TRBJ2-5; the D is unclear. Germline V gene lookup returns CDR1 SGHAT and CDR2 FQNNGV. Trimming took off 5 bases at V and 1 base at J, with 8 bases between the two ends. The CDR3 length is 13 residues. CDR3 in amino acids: CASSRVGQETQYF. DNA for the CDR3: TGTGCCAGCAGCAGGGTGGGCCAAGAGACCCAGTACTTC.

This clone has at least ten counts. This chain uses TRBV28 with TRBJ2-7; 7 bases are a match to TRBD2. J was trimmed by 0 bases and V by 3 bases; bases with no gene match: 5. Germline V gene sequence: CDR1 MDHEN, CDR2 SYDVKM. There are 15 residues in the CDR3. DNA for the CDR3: TGTGCCAGCAGTTTGCGGGGGAGTACCTCCTACGAGCAGTACTTC. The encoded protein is CASSLRGSTSYEQYF.

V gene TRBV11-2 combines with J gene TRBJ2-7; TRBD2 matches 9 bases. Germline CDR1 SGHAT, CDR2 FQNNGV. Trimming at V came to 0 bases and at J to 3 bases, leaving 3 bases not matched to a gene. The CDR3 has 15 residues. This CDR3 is CASSLERTSVYEQYF. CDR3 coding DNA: TGTGCCAGCAGCTTAGAAAGGACTAGCGTCTACGAGCAGTACTTC.

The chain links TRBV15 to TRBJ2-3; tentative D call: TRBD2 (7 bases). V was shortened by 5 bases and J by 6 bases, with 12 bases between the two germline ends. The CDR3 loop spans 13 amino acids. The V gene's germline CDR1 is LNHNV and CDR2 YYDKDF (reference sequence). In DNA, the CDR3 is TGTGCCACCAGCGGAGGGGGAGGGGATACGCAGTATTTT. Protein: CATSGGGGDTQYF.

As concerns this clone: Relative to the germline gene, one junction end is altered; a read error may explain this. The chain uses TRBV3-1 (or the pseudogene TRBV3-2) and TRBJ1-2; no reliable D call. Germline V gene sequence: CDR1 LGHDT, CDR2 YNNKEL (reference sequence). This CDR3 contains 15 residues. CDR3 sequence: CASSQDDPKNYGYTF. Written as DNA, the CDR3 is TGTGCCAGCAGCCAAGACGATCCGAAGAACTACGGCTACACCTTC.

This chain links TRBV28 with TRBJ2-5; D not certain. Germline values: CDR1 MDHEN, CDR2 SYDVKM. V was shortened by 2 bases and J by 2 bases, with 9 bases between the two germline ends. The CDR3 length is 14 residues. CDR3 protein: CASSLPALQETQYF. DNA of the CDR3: TGTGCCAGCAGTTTACCGGCGCTTCAAGAGACCCAGTACTTC. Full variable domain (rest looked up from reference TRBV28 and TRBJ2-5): DVKVTQSSRYLVKRTGEKVFLECVQDMDHENMFWYRQDPGLGLRLIYFSYDVKMKEKGDIPEGYSVSREKKERFSLILESASTNQTSMYLCASSLPALQETQYFGPGTRLLVL.

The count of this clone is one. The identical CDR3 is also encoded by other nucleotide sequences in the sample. In nucleotides, the CDR3 is TGTGCCAGCAGCTTAGTGGGGGGGGATACGCAGTATTTT. Protein product: CASSLVGGDTQYF. V usage is TRBV7-2 and J usage is TRBJ2-3; 7 nucleotides line up with TRBD2. This CDR3 is built from 13 residues. The germline V gene has CDR1 SGHTA and CDR2 FQGNSA. Trimming removed 1 base from V and 6 bases from J; junction bases left unmatched: 1.

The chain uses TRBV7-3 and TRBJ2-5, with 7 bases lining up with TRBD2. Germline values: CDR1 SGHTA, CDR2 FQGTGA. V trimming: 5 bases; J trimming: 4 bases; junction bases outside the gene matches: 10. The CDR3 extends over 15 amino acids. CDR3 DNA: TGTGCCAGCAGCCTAAGCGGCTGGGGGGGAGAGACCCAGTACTTC. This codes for CASSLSGWGGETQYF.

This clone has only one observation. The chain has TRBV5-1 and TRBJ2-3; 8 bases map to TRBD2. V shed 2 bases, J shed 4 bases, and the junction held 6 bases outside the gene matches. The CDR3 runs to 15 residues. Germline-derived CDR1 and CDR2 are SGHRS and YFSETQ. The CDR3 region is CASSFAGGNSDTQYF. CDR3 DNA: TGCGCCAGCAGCTTCGCGGGGGGCAACTCAGATACGCAGTATTTT. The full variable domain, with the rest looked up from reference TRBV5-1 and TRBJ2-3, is KAGVTQTPRYLIKTRGQQVTLSCSPISGHRSVSWYQQTPGQGLQFLFEYFSETQRNKGNFPGRFSGRQFSNSRSEMNVSTLELGDSALYLCASSFAGGNSDTQYFGPGTRLTVL.

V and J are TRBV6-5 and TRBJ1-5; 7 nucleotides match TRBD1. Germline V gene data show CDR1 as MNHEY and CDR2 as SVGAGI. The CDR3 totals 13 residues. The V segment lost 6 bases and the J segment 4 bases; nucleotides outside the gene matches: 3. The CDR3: CASSDRENQPQHF. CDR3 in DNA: TGTGCCAGCAGCGACAGGGAAAATCAGCCCCAGCATTTT.

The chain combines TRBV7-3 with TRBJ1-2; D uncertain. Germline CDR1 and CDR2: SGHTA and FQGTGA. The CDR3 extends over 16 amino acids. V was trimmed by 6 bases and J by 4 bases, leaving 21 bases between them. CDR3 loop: CASRPGLGRESYGYTF. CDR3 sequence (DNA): TGTGCCAGCAGGCCAGGACTGGGAAGGGAGAGCTATGGCTACACCTTC.